Listed below are T cell receptor beta chains from one sample, sequenced in a study of cytomegalovirus exposure and HLA in healthy donors. Sequencing used immunoSEQ multiplex PCR; TCRdb keeps in-frame clones, though not all of them. This sample carries approximately 70,000 clones, 90% to 95% of them seen once, and the ten largest clones take 3.2%. The sequenced sample was PBMCs. The receptors were sampled from a woman between 18 and 29 years old in good health and CMV-seropositive. Both conserved end residues are part of each CDR3. The order of the fields is J gene, V gene, D gene, clone size, CDR3 DNA, CDR3 protein. The D gene is left open where the match is weak. Clone size is shown for a subset of rows, as once, few, many or a class of expanded clone.

>TRBJ1-2|TRBV7-8|-|-
TGTGCCAGCAGCCCAGCCGGGTATAACATATTCCCTGCTTATGGCTACACCTTC
CASSPAGYNIFPAYGYTF
>TRBJ2-2|TRBV27|-|once
TGTGCCAGCAGTTCTTACGGAGGGAACACCGGGGAGCTGTTTTTT
CASSSYGGNTGELFF
>TRBJ2-7|TRBV9|-|-
TGTGCCAGCAGCGTTAGTTTCAGAGGCTCCTACGAGCAGTACTTC
CASSVSFRGSYEQYF
>TRBJ1-1|TRBV7-7|-|once
TGTGCTAGCAGCTTAGATTCTAGCACTGAAGCTTTCTTT
CASSLDSSTEAFF
>TRBJ2-7|TRBV19|TRBD1|-
TGTGCCAGTAGCTTACAGGGGGCCCCCTACGAGCAGTACTTC
CASSLQGAPYEQYF
>TRBJ1-2|TRBV29-1|-|-
TGCAGCGTTCGTCTGTCAGGGAGGGGCTACACCTTC
CSVRLSGRGYTF
>TRBJ1-5|TRBV28|TRBD1|-
TGTGCCAGCAGTTTAACAGGGGCGTCCCAGCATTTT
CASSLTGASQHF
>TRBJ1-5|TRBV6-6|-|-
TGTGCCAGCAGTTACGACAGGAGAAGCAATCAGCCCCAGCATTTT
CASSYDRRSNQPQHF
>TRBJ2-5|TRBV7-5|-|-
TGTGCCAGAAGCTTACGGCCCCGGGTTGCAGGGATGGTAGGAGAGACCCAGTACTTC
CARSLRPRVAGMVGETQYF
>TRBJ2-3|TRBV10-3|-|-
TGTGCCGCCCAAGGGGGATACACAGATACGCAGTATTTT
CAAQGGYTDTQYF
>TRBJ2-3|TRBV7-2|TRBD2|-
TGTGCCAGCAGCTCGACTAGCGGAGCCCCCCTCGGGGATACGCAGTATTTT
CASSSTSGAPLGDTQYF
>TRBJ1-5|TRBV19|-|-
TGTGCCAGTAGTGCAGGGCTCGGACAGCCCCAGCATTTT
CASSAGLGQPQHF
>TRBJ1-1|TRBV28|-|-
TGTGCCAGCAGTTTAAGAGTCGGGAAGCACGGGCCTAGGGCTTTCTTT
CASSLRVGKHGPRAFF
>TRBJ1-2|TRBV6-5|TRBD1|-
TGTGCCAGCAGTACAGGGGACTATGGCTACACCTTC
CASSTGDYGYTF
>TRBJ2-4|TRBV29-1|TRBD1|-
TGCAGCGGCTGGGACAGGGGAAACATTCAGTACTTC
CSGWDRGNIQYF
>TRBJ2-5|TRBV18|-|-
TGTGCCAGCTCTCGGGGGTTAGAGGAGACCCAGTACTTC
CASSRGLEETQYF
>TRBJ2-3|TRBV27|-|-
TGTGCCAGCAGTTTACGTTCCCCAGATACGCAGTATTTT
CASSLRSPDTQYF
>TRBJ2-7|TRBV4-2|-|-
TGTGCCAGCAGCCAAGGGCTAGCGAGCTACGAGCAGTACTTC
CASSQGLASYEQYF
>TRBJ2-3|TRBV18|TRBD1|-
TGTGCCAGCTCAGCATCCTCCCAGGGACAGGCCGGACTAGATACGCAGTATTTT
CASSASSQGQAGLDTQYF
>TRBJ2-7|TRBV28|-|-
TGTGCCAGCAGTCTGGGGGCGGACAGACCAGGATTCTACGAGCAGTACTTC
CASSLGADRPGFYEQYF
>TRBJ2-1|TRBV6-4|-|-
TGTGCCAGCAATCCGAGACGACCACTGACAGAATCCTTTCACAATGAGCAGTTCTTC
CASNPRRPLTESFHNEQFF
>TRBJ1-2|TRBV2|TRBD1|-
TGTGCCAGCAGTGCCAGTACAGGGGATTATGGCTACACCTTC
CASSASTGDYGYTF
>TRBJ1-2|TRBV9|-|-
TGTGCCAGCAGCGTAGGGAGAGGCCGAGCTAACTATGGCTACACCTTC
CASSVGRGRANYGYTF
>TRBJ1-1|TRBV5-1|-|-
TGCGCCAGCAGCTTGGCGGCCAGGGCTAGGGGGAACACTGAAGCTTTCTTT
CASSLAARARGNTEAFF
>TRBJ1-1|TRBV6-5|-|-
TGTGCCAGCAGGCGTTCGGGAGGAGACACTGAAGCTTTCTTT
CASRRSGGDTEAFF
>TRBJ1-5|TRBV21-1|-|once
TGTGCCAAGCTAAGCAATCAGCCCCAGCATTTT
CAKLSNQPQHF
>TRBJ2-3|TRBV4-1|-|-
TGCGCCAGCAGCCGAACTAGCACAGATACGCAGTATTTT
CASSRTSTDTQYF
>TRBJ2-5|TRBV11-2|-|-
TGTGCCAGCAGCTTAGTCCCAGGGCGCGAGACCCAGTACTTC
CASSLVPGRETQYF
>TRBJ1-1|TRBV6-5|-|once
TGTGCCAGCAGAACCGGCGGGGGCATGAACACTGAAGCTTTCTTT
CASRTGGGMNTEAFF
>TRBJ2-1|TRBV5-6|TRBD2|-
TGTGCCAGCAGCACGGGACTAGCGGGGTACAATGAGCAGTTCTTC
CASSTGLAGYNEQFF
>TRBJ2-3|TRBV6-1|TRBD2|-
TGTGCCAGCAGTTTTCTAGCGGGAGGGACAGATACGCAGTATTTT
CASSFLAGGTDTQYF
>TRBJ2-1|TRBV11-1|TRBD1|-
TGTGCCAGCAGCTTAGCGCTTGAAGGGGACAGGGTCAATGAGCAGTTCTTC
CASSLALEGDRVNEQFF
>TRBJ2-1|TRBV7-6|TRBD2|-
TGTGCCAGCAGCTTAGCCGGGGCTAGCGGGAGCTCCTACAATGAGCAGTTCTTC
CASSLAGASGSSYNEQFF
>TRBJ2-3|TRBV19|-|-
TGTGCCAGTAGTACCCCGACTAGACCAGATACGCAGTATTTT
CASSTPTRPDTQYF
>TRBJ1-3|TRBV19|-|-
TGTGCCAGTAGTACTCTCAGGGGTTCTGGAAACACCATATATTTT
CASSTLRGSGNTIYF
>TRBJ2-7|TRBV27|-|-
TGTGCCAGCAGACCAGACAGGAACCACTACGAGCAGTACTTC
CASRPDRNHYEQYF
>TRBJ2-1|TRBV5-4|TRBD1|-
TGTGCCAGCAGCTTGGCTCAGGGGGTAGACTCTAATGAGCAGTTCTTC
CASSLAQGVDSNEQFF
>TRBJ1-2|TRBV5-1|-|-
TGCGCCAGCAGCTTGTTGGGGGCTCGTGACTCGGGAGGCTACACCTTC
CASSLLGARDSGGYTF
>TRBJ2-1|TRBV5-6|TRBD2|-
TGTGCCAGCAGTTTCCGAGGCGGGAGGGCCCCTAATGAGCAGTTCTTC
CASSFRGGRAPNEQFF
>TRBJ2-7|TRBV28|-|-
TGTGCCAGCAGTCCGGCCGCGAGGGGGGGGTCCTACGAGCAGTACTTC
CASSPAARGGSYEQYF
>TRBJ1-4|TRBV30|-|-
TGTGCCTGGAGTGTACAAACAACTAATGAAAAACTGTTTTTT
CAWSVQTTNEKLFF
>TRBJ1-3|TRBV28|-|-
TGTGCCAGCAGTTCAGAGAGGGAGGTATATTTT
CASSSEREVYF